This is a list of T cell receptor beta chains from one sample in a study of blood T cells in healthy people across ages. TCRdb reprocessed the 5' RACE reads via MiXCR and lists one record per CDR3 protein. This table holds about 780,000 distinct CDR3 sequences, about 26% found once. These sequences were also reported in another study, on T cells of mothers and their children.

The sample consisted of blood. Receptors originate from a boy aged 5-17 years in good health. Each CDR3 is given with its conserved first and last residue. Part of the rows lack a size; the others show once, few, many or a class for expanded clones.

>many|TRBV10-3|TRBJ1-5
CAISETGYSNQPQHF
>-|TRBV25-1|TRBJ2-1
CASSDPEVAGGPYNEQFF
>few|TRBV30|TRBJ2-5
CAWSPGGMETQYF
>-|TRBV24-1|TRBJ2-7
CATSDVTGLEGEQYF
>few|TRBV5-1|TRBJ2-3
CASSFQRGGDTQYF
>-|TRBV6-5|TRBJ2-2
CASSYSGTVNTGELFF
>-|TRBV5-6|TRBJ2-5
CASSYLGLAGEETQYF
>few|TRBV9|TRBJ2-1
CTSSVGGANYNEQFF
>few|TRBV12-3/TRBV12-4|TRBJ2-3
CASRKTVDTQYF
>few|TRBV11-1|TRBJ2-5
CASSLRAEGRQYF
>-|TRBV24-1|-
CATSDFQLGSYEQYF
>-|TRBV28|-
CASSLWGSRNEQFF
>-|TRBV7-2|TRBJ1-5
CASSLERGQPQHF
>-|TRBV4-1|TRBJ2-3
CASSPALAGLTDTQYF